A selection of T cell receptor beta chains follows, all from one sample in a study of T cell responses to AZD1222 COVID-19 vaccine. The repertoire was sequenced with immunoSEQ multiplex PCR; TCRdb's copy has only in-frame clones and lacks some. Among approximately 120,000 clones listed, 87% were seen once. Sequences were derived from peripheral blood, sampled on day 0 of AZD1222 vaccination. These receptors were taken from an adult in good health. Each CDR3 is given with its conserved first and last residue. D genes are given only for firm matches. The size of a clone is reported for some rows only, either as once, few or many, or as a class for expanded clones.

CDR3 protein	CDR3 DNA	clone size	V gene	J gene	D gene
CASSFVGRFSGELFF	TGTGCCAGCAGTTTCGTAGGCAGGTTCTCCGGGGAGCTGTTTTTT	.	TRBV6-5	TRBJ2-2	.
CASSFSSGRFLGELFF	TGTGCCAGCAGCTTCTCTAGCGGGAGGTTCCTCGGGGAGCTGTTTTTT	.	TRBV7-2	TRBJ2-2	TRBD2
CASSPRDSTYEQYF	TGTGCCAGCAGCCCCAGGGACAGTACCTACGAGCAGTACTTC	.	TRBV5-4	TRBJ2-7	TRBD1
CASSQEWTDTQYF	TGTGCCAGCAGCCAAGAATGGACAGATACGCAGTATTTT	.	TRBV4-2	TRBJ2-3	.
CASSIQGSQPQHF	TGTGCCAGCAGCATTCAGGGGAGCCAGCCCCAGCATTTT	.	TRBV5-4	TRBJ1-5	.
CASSESATPWELFF	TGTGCCAGCAGTGAAAGTGCAACACCTTGGGAGCTGTTTTTT	.	TRBV6-1	TRBJ2-2	.
CASSLYEKLFF	TGTGCCAGCAGCTTGTACGAAAAACTGTTTTTT	once	TRBV5-5	TRBJ1-4	.
CASSLVDMGERYTEAFF	TGTGCCAGCAGCTTAGTGGACATGGGGGAAAGGTACACTGAAGCTTTCTTT	.	TRBV7-6	TRBJ1-1	.
CAIPRAYGYTF	TGCGCCATCCCTCGGGCGTATGGCTACACCTTC	.	TRBV10-1	TRBJ1-2	.
CASSFVPGQEKLFF	TGTGCCAGCAGTTTCGTCCCCGGACAGGAAAAACTGTTTTTT	.	TRBV6-5	TRBJ1-4	.
CASSSGTGGSEQYF	TGTGCCAGCAGTTCCGGGACAGGGGGCAGCGAGCAGTACTTC	.	TRBV27	TRBJ2-7	TRBD1
CASSILTGGGTEAFF	TGTGCCAGTAGTATATTAACGGGGGGAGGCACTGAAGCTTTCTTT	.	TRBV19	TRBJ1-1	.
CSVEGRTGVTEAFF	TGCAGCGTTGAAGGGCGGACAGGAGTCACTGAAGCTTTCTTT	.	TRBV29-1	TRBJ1-1	TRBD1
CASSWSPNRNENEQFF	TGCGCCAGCAGCTGGAGTCCTAACCGAAATGAAAATGAGCAGTTCTTC	.	TRBV5-1	TRBJ2-1	.
CASSTGPFNEQFF	TGTGCCAGCAGCACCGGACCGTTCAATGAGCAGTTCTTC	.	TRBV7-9	TRBJ2-1	.
CASSLSLRLAGGTQYF	TGCGCCAGCAGCTTATCTTTGCGACTAGCGGGAGGAACGCAGTATTTT	.	TRBV5-1	TRBJ2-3	TRBD2
CASSPKTGTGEQYF	TGTGCCAGCAGTCCGAAGACAGGCACGGGCGAGCAGTACTTC	.	TRBV7-9	TRBJ2-7	.
CASSPRTSGGVNEQFF	TGTGCCAGCTCACCGCGGACTAGCGGGGGGGTTAATGAGCAGTTCTTC	.	TRBV18	TRBJ2-1	TRBD2
CASSPPEAGANTQYF	TGTGCCAGCTCACCACCCGAGGCGGGAGCAAATACGCAGTATTTT	.	TRBV18	TRBJ2-3	TRBD2
CASRQQGSRADQPQHF	TGTGCCAGCAGGCAACAGGGGAGCCGGGCGGATCAGCCCCAGCATTTT	.	TRBV27	TRBJ1-5	TRBD1
CASSHGDRGWNEQFF	TGTGCCAGCAGCCACGGAGACAGGGGGTGGAATGAGCAGTTCTTC	once	TRBV5-5	TRBJ2-1	TRBD1
CASSFLTDTQYF	TGTGCCAGCAGCTTCTTGACAGATACGCAGTATTTT	.	TRBV7-2	TRBJ2-3	.
CASSHKGSRQPQHF	TGTGCCAGCAGCCATAAGGGATCGCGTCAGCCCCAGCATTTT	.	TRBV3-1/TRBV3-2	TRBJ1-5	.
CASSLDRTEKLFF	TGTGCCAGCAGCTTGGACAGAACTGAAAAACTGTTTTTT	.	TRBV5-6	TRBJ1-4	.
CASSIADTDSYEQYF	TGTGCCAGTAGTATAGCTGACACCGACTCCTACGAGCAGTACTTC	.	TRBV19	TRBJ2-7	.
CASSIGTGQVNQPQHF	TGTGCCAGCAGTATAGGGACAGGTCAAGTGAATCAGCCCCAGCATTTT	.	TRBV27	TRBJ1-5	TRBD1
CAWSPTLGSGNQPQHF	TGTGCCTGGAGTCCGACCCTGGGGAGCGGGAATCAGCCCCAGCATTTT	.	TRBV30	TRBJ1-5	.
CASRTRDRTGPTEAFF	TGTGCCAGTCGAACTAGGGACCGGACAGGGCCCACTGAAGCTTTCTTT	once	TRBV19	TRBJ1-1	TRBD1
CASRTGTENTEAFF	TGCGCCAGCAGGACCGGGACAGAGAACACTGAAGCTTTCTTT	few	TRBV10-2	TRBJ1-1	TRBD1
CASSRDRGPAFF	TGTGCCAGTAGTCGTGACAGGGGGCCAGCTTTCTTT	.	TRBV19	TRBJ1-1	TRBD1
CASSEQGANTGELFF	TGTGCCAGCAGCGAACAGGGGGCGAACACCGGGGAGCTGTTTTTT	.	TRBV2	TRBJ2-2	TRBD1
CASSLDQVSEKLFF	TGTGCCAGCAGCTTAGATCAGGTTTCCGAAAAACTGTTTTTT	.	TRBV7-2	TRBJ1-4	.
CASSPGFRDNEKLFF	TGTGCCAGTAGTCCGGGTTTTCGTGATAATGAAAAACTGTTTTTT	.	TRBV19	TRBJ1-4	.
CASSRLRQGFVNNSPLHF	TGTGCCAGCAGCCGGTTGAGACAGGGTTTCGTCAATAATTCACCCCTCCACTTT	.	TRBV3-1/TRBV3-2	TRBJ1-6	TRBD1
CASNGLAGPREQYF	TGTGCCAGTAACGGGCTAGCGGGACCGCGCGAGCAGTACTTC	.	TRBV19	TRBJ2-7	TRBD2
CASSQESDRLSGEQYF	TGTGCCAGCAGCCAAGAATCGGACAGGCTCTCGGGCGAGCAGTACTTC	.	TRBV4-2	TRBJ2-7	TRBD1
CASSLASGANVLTF	TGTGCCAGCAGTTTAGCCTCTGGGGCCAACGTCCTGACTTTC	.	TRBV27	TRBJ2-6	.
CATSRDHGHIGYGYTF	TGTGCCACCAGCAGAGATCATGGCCACATCGGCTATGGCTACACCTTC	.	TRBV15	TRBJ1-2	.
CASSPGEGATNEKLFF	TGTGCCAGCAGCCCGGGGGAGGGGGCGACTAATGAAAAACTGTTTTTT	.	TRBV7-9	TRBJ1-4	TRBD1
CASGLMYNYGYTF	TGCGCCAGCGGTCTGATGTATAACTATGGCTACACCTTC	.	TRBV4-1	TRBJ1-2	.
CATSTPARGRLADTQYF	TGTGCCACCAGCACCCCGGCGCGGGGTCGACTAGCAGATACGCAGTATTTT	.	TRBV15	TRBJ2-3	.
CASSFDRGVDEQFF	TGTGCCAGCAGTTTCGACAGGGGAGTGGATGAGCAGTTCTTC	.	TRBV11-3	TRBJ2-1	TRBD1
CASSASGAGTPLHF	TGTGCCAGCAGCGCGTCAGGGGCAGGAACACCCCTCCACTTT	once	TRBV6-4	TRBJ1-6	.
CASSWTGGEQYF	TGCGCCAGCAGCTGGACAGGGGGCGAGCAGTACTTC	.	TRBV4-3	TRBJ2-7	TRBD1
CASSHTSGGTDTQYF	TGCGCCAGCAGCCACACTAGCGGGGGCACAGATACGCAGTATTTT	.	TRBV4-1	TRBJ2-3	TRBD2
CASSPKGGGTGELFF	TGTGCCAGCAGCCCCAAAGGGGGGGGGACCGGGGAGCTGTTTTTT	.	TRBV11-2	TRBJ2-2	.
CASTGRETQYF	TGTGCCAGCACCGGTAGAGAGACCCAGTACTTC	.	TRBV12-3/TRBV12-4	TRBJ2-5	.
CASSPLDGEKLFF	TGTGCCAGCTCACCCTTAGACGGTGAAAAACTGTTTTTT	.	TRBV18	TRBJ1-4	.
CASSPHGVGNYGYTF	TGTGCCAGCAGCCCCCACGGGGTCGGTAACTATGGCTACACCTTC	once	TRBV9	TRBJ1-2	.
CATSPHRTGGRTGELFF	TGTGCCACCAGCCCCCACCGGACAGGGGGTCGGACCGGGGAGCTGTTTTTT	once	TRBV15	TRBJ2-2	TRBD1
CASSFAGESSGNTIYF	TGTGCCAGCAGTTTCGCAGGGGAGAGCTCTGGAAACACCATATATTTT	.	TRBV13	TRBJ1-3	.